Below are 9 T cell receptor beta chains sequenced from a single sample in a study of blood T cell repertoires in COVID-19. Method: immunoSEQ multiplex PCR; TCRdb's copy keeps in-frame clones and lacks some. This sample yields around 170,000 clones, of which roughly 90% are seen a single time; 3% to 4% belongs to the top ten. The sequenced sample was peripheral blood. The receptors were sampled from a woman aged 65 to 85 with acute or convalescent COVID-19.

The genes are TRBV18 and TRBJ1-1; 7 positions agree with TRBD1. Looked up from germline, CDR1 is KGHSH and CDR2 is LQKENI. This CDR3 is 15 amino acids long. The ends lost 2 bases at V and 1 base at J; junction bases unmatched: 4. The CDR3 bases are TGTGCCAGCTCACCAGGGACAGTGACGAACACTGAAGCTTTCTTT. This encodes CASSPGTVTNTEAFF.

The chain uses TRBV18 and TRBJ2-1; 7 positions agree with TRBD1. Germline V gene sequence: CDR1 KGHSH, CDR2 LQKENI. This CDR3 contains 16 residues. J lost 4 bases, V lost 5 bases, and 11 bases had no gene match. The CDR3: CASSLNRDRAYNEQFF. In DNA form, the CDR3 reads TGTGCCAGCTCATTGAATAGGGACAGAGCTTACAATGAGCAGTTCTTC.

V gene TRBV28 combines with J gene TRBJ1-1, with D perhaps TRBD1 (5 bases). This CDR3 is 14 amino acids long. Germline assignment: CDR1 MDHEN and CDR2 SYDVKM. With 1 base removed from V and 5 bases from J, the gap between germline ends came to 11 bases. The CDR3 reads CASSLLSGLTEAFF. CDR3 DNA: TGTGCCAGCAGTTTATTGTCAGGGCTTACTGAAGCTTTCTTT.

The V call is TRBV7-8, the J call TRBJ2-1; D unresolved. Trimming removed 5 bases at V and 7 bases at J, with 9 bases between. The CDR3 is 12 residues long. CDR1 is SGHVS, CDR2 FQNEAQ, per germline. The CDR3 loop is CASSLLRNEQFF. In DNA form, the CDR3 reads TGTGCCAGCAGCCTACTAAGGAATGAGCAGTTCTTC.

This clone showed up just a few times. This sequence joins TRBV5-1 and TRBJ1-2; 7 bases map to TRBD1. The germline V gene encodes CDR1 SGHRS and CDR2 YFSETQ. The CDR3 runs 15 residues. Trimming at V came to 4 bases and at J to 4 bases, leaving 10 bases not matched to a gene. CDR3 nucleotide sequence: TGCGCCAGCAGCCCACCAATAGGGGGCTTCTATGGCTACACCTTC. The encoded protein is CASSPPIGGFYGYTF.

CDR3 bases: TGTGCCAGCAGCTTAGGGGGACACATGAACACTGAAGCTTTCTTT. It codes for CASSLGGHMNTEAFF. The J gene is TRBJ1-1, the V gene TRBV7-6; TRBD1 might be the D (6 bases). Germline CDR1 is SGHVS and CDR2 is FNYEAQ. Trimming took 1 base from V and 0 from J, leaving 9 bases between them. The CDR3 consists of 15 residues.

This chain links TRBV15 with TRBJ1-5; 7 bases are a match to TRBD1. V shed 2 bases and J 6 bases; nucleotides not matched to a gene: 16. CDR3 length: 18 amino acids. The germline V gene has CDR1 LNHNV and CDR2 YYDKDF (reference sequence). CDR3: CATSRTMGGYRGGQPQHF. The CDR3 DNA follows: TGTGCCACCAGCAGAACCATGGGGGGATACAGGGGAGGTCAGCCCCAGCATTTT.

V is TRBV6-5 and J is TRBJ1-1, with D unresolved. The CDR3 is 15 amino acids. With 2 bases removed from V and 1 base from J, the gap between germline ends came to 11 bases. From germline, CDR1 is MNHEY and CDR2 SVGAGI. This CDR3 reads CASSYQRRGNTEAFF. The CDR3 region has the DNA TGTGCCAGCAGTTACCAAAGACGGGGGAACACTGAAGCTTTCTTT.

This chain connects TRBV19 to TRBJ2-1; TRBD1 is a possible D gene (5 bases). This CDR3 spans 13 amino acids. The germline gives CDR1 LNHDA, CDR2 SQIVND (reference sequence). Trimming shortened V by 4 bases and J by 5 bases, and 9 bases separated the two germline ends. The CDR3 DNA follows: TGTGCCAGTAGTACCCCAGGGAACAATGAGCAGTTCTTC. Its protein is CASSTPGNNEQFF.